This TCR beta chain was found in a study of regulatory T cells in long-lasting Graves disease. Study-wide points: Patients with persistent disease shared some 2,900 public clonotypes, outpacing the approximately 870 shared by new patients.

As for this clonotype: Its antigen is not known.

Time point specified: persistent/refractory GD, antithyroid drugs over 5 years with positive TRAb. The authors made the TCR library using RNA they extracted from PBMCs. Graves' disease diagnoses followed American Thyroid Association guidelines. Germline lookup yields CDR1 SGDLS and CDR2 YYNGEE. This CDR3 contains 15 residues. The V gene lost 0 bases and the J gene lost 3 bases, with 13 bases spanning the gap. According to the study, TCR beta libraries were built with iRepertoire HTBI primers and CDR3-region Arm-PCR. TCRdb fed the multiplex PCR reads into MiXCR, producing one record per CDR3 protein. Of 450,000 or so distinct CDR3 sequences in the sample, less than 25% are singletons; the top ten hold over 7.5%.

The input for sequencing was peripheral blood mononuclear cells (PBMCs), taken when the disease was refractory, from a patient treated with antithyroid drugs. The sequence derives from a female donor with Graves disease. The chain employs TRBV9 and TRBJ2-7, with D possibly being TRBD1 (6 bases). In nucleotides, the CDR3 is TGTGCCAGCAGCGTAGCTGGGGGCATAAGCTACGAGCAGTACTTC. Translating it yields CASSVAGGISYEQYF.